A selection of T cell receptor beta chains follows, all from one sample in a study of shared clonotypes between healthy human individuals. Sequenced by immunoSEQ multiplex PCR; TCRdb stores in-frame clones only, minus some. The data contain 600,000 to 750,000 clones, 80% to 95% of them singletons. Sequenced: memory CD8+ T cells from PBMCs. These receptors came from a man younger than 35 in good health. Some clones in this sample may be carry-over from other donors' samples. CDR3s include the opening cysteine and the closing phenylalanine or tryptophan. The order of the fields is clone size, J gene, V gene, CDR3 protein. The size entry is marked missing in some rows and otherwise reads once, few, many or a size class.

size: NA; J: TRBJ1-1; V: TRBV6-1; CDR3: CASSGGGYTEAFF
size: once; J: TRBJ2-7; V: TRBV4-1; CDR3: CASSQRVGDFPHYEQYF
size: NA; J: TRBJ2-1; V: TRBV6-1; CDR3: CASSEGLAPYNEQFF
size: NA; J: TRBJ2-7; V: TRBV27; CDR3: CASSLNGPHSYEQYF
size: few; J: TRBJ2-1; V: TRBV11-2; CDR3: CASSLVGGGYNEQFF
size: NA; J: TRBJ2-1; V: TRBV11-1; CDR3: CATHPSANEQFF
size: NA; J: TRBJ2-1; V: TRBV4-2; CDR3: CASSQRTSQSYNEQFF
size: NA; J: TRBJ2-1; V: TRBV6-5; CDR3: CASKEGGRGYNEQFF
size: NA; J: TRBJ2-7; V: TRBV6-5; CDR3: CASTSADGYEQYF
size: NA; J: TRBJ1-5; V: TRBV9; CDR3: CASSPGGGSNQPQHF
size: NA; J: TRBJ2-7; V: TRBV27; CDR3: CASSTWTSGNRFYEQYF
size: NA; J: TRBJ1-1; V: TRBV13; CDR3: CASSLSGTDNTEAFF
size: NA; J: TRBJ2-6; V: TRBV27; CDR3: CASSQGGAGANVLTF
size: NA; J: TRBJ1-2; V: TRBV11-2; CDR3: CASSVGGTAYGYTF
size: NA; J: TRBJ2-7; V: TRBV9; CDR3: CASSVGTVSYEQYF
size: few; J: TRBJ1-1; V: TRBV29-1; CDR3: CSGLGGGNTEAFF
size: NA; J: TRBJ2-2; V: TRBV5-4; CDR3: CASSFKGASTGELFF
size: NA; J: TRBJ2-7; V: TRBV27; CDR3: CASSFAGTSYEQYF
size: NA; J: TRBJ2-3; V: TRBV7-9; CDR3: CASSSRSRTSGGSTDTQYF
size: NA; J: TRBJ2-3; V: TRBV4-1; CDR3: CASRLLAGATDTQYF
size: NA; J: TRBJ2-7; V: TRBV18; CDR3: CASSPGTPTYEQYF
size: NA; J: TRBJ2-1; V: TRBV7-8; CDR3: CASSSSNEQFF
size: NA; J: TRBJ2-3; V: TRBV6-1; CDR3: CASGDRVSDTQYF
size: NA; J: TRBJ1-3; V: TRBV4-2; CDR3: CASSQYSGVGGNTIYF
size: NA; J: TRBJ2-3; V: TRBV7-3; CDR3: CASSLLGASTDTQYF
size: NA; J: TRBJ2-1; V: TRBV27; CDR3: CASSFPPGLEQFF
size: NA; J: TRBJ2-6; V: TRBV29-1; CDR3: CSVQIKPGANVLTF
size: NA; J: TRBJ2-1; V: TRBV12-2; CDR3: CASRFRQGSNEQFF
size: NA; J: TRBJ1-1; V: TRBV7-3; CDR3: CASSPYGLDTEAFF